A selection of T cell receptor beta chains follows, all from one sample in a study of blood T cell repertoires in COVID-19. Data came from immunoSEQ multiplex PCR; TCRdb stores just in-frame clones and leaves some out. Among about 260,000 clones listed, roughly 80% were seen once. Sequenced: peripheral blood. The receptors derive from a woman between 50 and 59 years old who had recovered from COVID-19. Both conserved end residues are part of each CDR3. The order of the fields is J gene, D gene, clone size, V gene, CDR3 DNA, CDR3 protein. A D gene is named only where the DNA matches it firmly. Size tells how often a clone was seen (once, few, many) or the class of an expanded clone, and some rows leave it out.

>TRBJ1-2|TRBD1|-|TRBV6-5
TGTGCCAGCAGTTACTCGATAGGGGGCGCGGACGGCTACACCTTC
CASSYSIGGADGYTF
>TRBJ1-4|TRBD1|-|TRBV5-1
TGCGCCAGCAGCTCAGGGACAGGTCGTGAAAAACTGTTTTTT
CASSSGTGREKLFF
>TRBJ2-1|-|-|TRBV5-5
TGTGCCAGCAGCTCGAGTGCCTCGGGACTCCTCTCCTACAATGAGCAGTTCTTC
CASSSSASGLLSYNEQFF
>TRBJ1-2|-|-|TRBV30
TGTGCCTGGAGTGTCACCGGGGGGGGGTCCCACACCTTC
CAWSVTGGGSHTF
>TRBJ2-3|TRBD2|-|TRBV4-2
TGTGCCAGCAGCCAAACTAGCGGGGGGCCTACAGATACGCAGTATTTT
CASSQTSGGPTDTQYF
>TRBJ2-7|TRBD2|many|TRBV3-1/TRBV3-2
TGTGCCAGCAGCCAAACCGGACTAGCGGACGAGCAGTACTTC
CASSQTGLADEQYF
>TRBJ2-7|-|-|TRBV3-1/TRBV3-2
TGTGCCAGCAGCCAAGGCAGGGGCGCCTACGAGCAGTACTTC
CASSQGRGAYEQYF
>TRBJ2-7|TRBD2|once|TRBV28
TGTGCCAGCAGTTCGGGGGGTCTTGCCACCTACGAGCAGTACTTC
CASSSGGLATYEQYF
>TRBJ1-2|TRBD1|-|TRBV18
TGTGCCAGCTCACCAATGTATACAGGGGCGCTCTATGGCTACACCTTC
CASSPMYTGALYGYTF
>TRBJ1-5|TRBD1|-|TRBV28
TGTGCCAGCAGTTTATCAGGCAGGGGGAGCAATCAGCCCCAGCATTTT
CASSLSGRGSNQPQHF
>TRBJ2-5|TRBD2|-|TRBV28
TGTGCCAGCAGATTCCTTACGACTAGCGGACGACAAGAGACCCAGTACTTC
CASRFLTTSGRQETQYF
>TRBJ1-1|-|-|TRBV10-2
TGCGCCAGCATGATTACAGGGACCACTGAAGCTTTCTTT
CASMITGTTEAFF
>TRBJ1-1|-|-|TRBV28
TGTGCCAGCAGTTCGGGAGATGCAAGTCCCATGAACACTGAAGCTTTCTTT
CASSSGDASPMNTEAFF
>TRBJ1-2|TRBD1|-|TRBV19
TGTGCCAGTGGAGGACAGGGGGACTATGGCTACACCTTC
CASGGQGDYGYTF
>TRBJ2-1|TRBD2|-|TRBV4-3
TGCGCCAGCAGCCTTCCCGGGGTTAGCGGGAGGGCCGGAGGTGAGCAGTTCTTC
CASSLPGVSGRAGGEQFF
>TRBJ2-1|-|-|TRBV19
TGTGCCAGTAGTATAGTTAGGGGCAAGTCCTACAATGAGCAGTTCTTC
CASSIVRGKSYNEQFF
>TRBJ2-1|TRBD1|-|TRBV6-5
TGTGCCAGCAGGCTGACAGGGGGCAATGAGCAGTTCTTC
CASRLTGGNEQFF
>TRBJ1-4|TRBD1|once|TRBV9
TGTGCCAGCAGCTCCGGACAGGGCAAGGCTGAAAAACTGTTTTTT
CASSSGQGKAEKLFF
>TRBJ1-1|-|few|TRBV27
TGTGCCAGCAGTTTGGGGCAGGGGAGTACTGAAGCTTTCTTT
CASSLGQGSTEAFF
>TRBJ2-3|-|-|TRBV7-3
TGTGCCAGCAGCTTAGAATACGCCAGGGAAGACACAGATACGCAGTATTTT
CASSLEYAREDTDTQYF
>TRBJ2-7|TRBD2|once|TRBV19
TGTGCCAGTAGTAAACAGGGACTAGGCTACGAGCAGTACTTC
CASSKQGLGYEQYF
>TRBJ2-5|TRBD2|-|TRBV9
TGTGCCAGCAGCGTAGGTGGCAGCGGGAGTGAGACCCAGTACTTC
CASSVGGSGSETQYF
>TRBJ2-1|TRBD2|few|TRBV11-2
TGTGCCAGCAGCCCGCGACTAGCGGGAGCAAATGAGCAGTTCTTC
CASSPRLAGANEQFF
>TRBJ2-4|-|-|TRBV19
TGTGCCAGTAGTACCCATCCCGCTGGACAGCTACTAGCCAAAAACATTCAGTACTTC
CASSTHPAGQLLAKNIQYF
>TRBJ2-1|TRBD2|-|TRBV5-8
TGTGCCAGCAGCTTGAAGGGGCTAGCGGGGGCTACAAGCTCCTACAATGAGCAGTTCTTC
CASSLKGLAGATSSYNEQFF
>TRBJ2-7|-|-|TRBV5-1
TGCGCCAGCAGCTTGGAAGGACAGTGGAGCGACGAGCAGTACTTC
CASSLEGQWSDEQYF
>TRBJ2-2|-|many|TRBV27
TGTGCCAGCAGTTTCCTAAACACCGGGGAGCTGTTTTTT
CASSFLNTGELFF
>TRBJ2-5|TRBD2|-|TRBV19
TGTGCCAGTAGACGGACTAGCGGGAGTCCCGAGACCCAGTACTTC
CASRRTSGSPETQYF
>TRBJ1-2|-|-|TRBV6-6
TGTGCCAGCAGTTACTCAGGGGATGGCTACACCTTC
CASSYSGDGYTF
>TRBJ2-1|TRBD2|once|TRBV5-1
TGCGCCAGCAGCTACTCGGGAGGCGAGCAGTTCTTC
CASSYSGGEQFF
>TRBJ2-7|TRBD1|-|TRBV24-1
TGTGCCACCAGCCTCCGGGACAGAGCCTACGAGCAGTACTTC
CATSLRDRAYEQYF
>TRBJ2-1|TRBD2|-|TRBV7-6
TGTGCCAGCAGCTCAGTAGCGGGGACCTCCTACAATGAGCAGTTCTTC
CASSSVAGTSYNEQFF
>TRBJ1-6|-|-|TRBV5-4
TGTGCCAGCAGCCCCCAAACACAGGCCAATTCACCCCTCCACTTT
CASSPQTQANSPLHF
>TRBJ2-1|-|-|TRBV5-1
TGCGCCAGCAGCTTTAGCTATGAGCAGTTCTTC
CASSFSYEQFF
>TRBJ2-2|TRBD2|-|TRBV9
TGTGCCAGCAACCCCGCGGGGGGGCAGCGCACCGGGGAGCTGTTTTTT
CASNPAGGQRTGELFF
>TRBJ1-1|-|-|TRBV19
TGTGCCACCCGCGTGGGGCTCGGGAACACTGAAGCTTTCTTT
CATRVGLGNTEAFF